One sample yielded the 23 T cell receptor beta chains listed below, sequenced in a study of blood T cell repertoires in COVID-19. TCRdb's table, derived via immunoSEQ multiplex PCR, lists solely in-frame clones and lacks some. The sample holds about 210,000 clones, just over 90% seen once. The specimen was peripheral blood. The receptor set was obtained from a man aged 25 to 40 with acute or convalescent COVID-19.

This rearrangement joins TRBV10-3 to TRBJ2-1; perhaps TRBD2 as D (5 bases). V was cut by 5 bases and J by 3 bases, with 11 bases left in between. Germline lookup yields CDR1 ENHRY and CDR2 SYGVKD. The length of the CDR3 is 14 residues. In DNA form, the CDR3 reads TGTGCCATCAGTATAAAGGGAGTCTACAATGAGCAGTTCTTC. Translated: CAISIKGVYNEQFF.

The chain uses TRBV6-5 and TRBJ1-1; 10 nucleotides match TRBD1. The CDR3 runs 15 residues. Unmatched junction bases numbered 8, after V lost 5 bases and J lost 5 bases. CDR1 is MNHEY and CDR2 is SVGAGI in the germline V gene. The CDR3 sequence: CASSSSGTGETEAFF. Here the CDR3 DNA reads TGTGCCAGCAGTAGCTCCGGGACAGGGGAAACTGAAGCTTTCTTT.

The chain is built from TRBV14 and TRBJ2-7; D may be TRBD2 (5 bases). Germline V gene data show CDR1 as SGHDN and CDR2 as FVKESK. Trimming removed 1 base from V and 1 base from J, with 11 bases in between. The CDR3 is made up of 15 amino acids. CDR3 amino acids: CASSQGHTGSYEQYF. As DNA, the CDR3 is TGTGCCAGCAGCCAAGGGCATACGGGGTCCTACGAGCAGTACTTC.

This clone was detected many times. The chain carries TRBV5-1 and TRBJ2-7, with D possibly being TRBD1 (6 bases). CDR1 is SGHRS, CDR2 YFSETQ, per germline. With 4 bases removed from V and 2 bases from J, the gap between germline ends came to 13 bases. This CDR3 spans 14 amino acids. The CDR3 loop reads CASSPTGTTYEQYF. The CDR3 DNA sequence: TGCGCCAGCAGCCCCACAGGGACAACCTACGAGCAGTACTTC.

This clone was detected only once. The gene calls are TRBV5-1 and TRBJ1-1; D remains ambiguous. The CDR3 totals 17 residues. The V gene's germline CDR1 is SGHRS and CDR2 YFSETQ. V was pared by 4 bases and J by 4 bases, with 23 bases between. DNA of the CDR3: TGCGCCAGCAGCCCCCTCCTGGGCAGGAGCGGAGCCACTGAAGCTTTCTTT. It codes for CASSPLLGRSGATEAFF.

The gene calls are TRBV6-5 and TRBJ2-1; D may be TRBD1 (5 bases). Germline values: CDR1 MNHEY, CDR2 SVGAGI. Trimming took off 7 bases at V and 13 bases at J, with 17 bases between the two ends. This CDR3 comprises 12 residues. The CDR3 DNA reads TGTGCCAGCACCCGGCCTGACAGATTCCAGTTCTTC. Protein product: CASTRPDRFQFF.

This chain connects TRBV15 to TRBJ1-3; D is unclear. The V and J ends lost 6 bases and 4 bases respectively, with 13 bases between them. The CDR3 contains 14 residues. Germline V lookup: CDR1 LNHNV, CDR2 YYDKDF (reference sequence). CDR3 region: CATRGRSRGNTIYF. The CDR3 DNA sequence: TGTGCCACCAGGGGTCGGTCCAGGGGAAACACCATATATTTT.

This chain joins TRBV6-5 and TRBJ1-6, with a tentative D call TRBD1 (6 bases). The V and J ends lost 4 bases and 7 bases respectively, with 14 bases between them. The CDR3 covers 15 residues. Germline CDR1 MNHEY, CDR2 SVGAGI. This chain's CDR3 is CASSFGGTPNSPLHF. The CDR3 DNA sequence: TGTGCCAGCAGTTTCGGGGGGACACCAAATTCACCCCTCCACTTT.

This sequence joins TRBV12-5 and TRBJ2-3; D unresolved. The V gene lost 1 base and the J gene lost 4 bases, with 15 bases spanning the gap. This CDR3 contains 16 residues. Germline loops: CDR1 LGHNT, CDR2 FRNRAP. In nucleotides, the CDR3 is TGTGCTAGTGGTTTGGCGAGACTGCTGGCGTCAGATACGCAGTATTTT. As protein: CASGLARLLASDTQYF.

The gene calls are TRBV28 and TRBJ1-3, with 8 bases that match TRBD1. J was trimmed by 5 bases and V by 5 bases; bases with no gene match: 11. Per the germline V gene, CDR1 is MDHEN and CDR2 is SYDVKM. CDR3 length: 16 amino acids. CDR3 amino acids: CASSVQGQGQRNTIYF. The CDR3 DNA sequence: TGTGCCAGCAGTGTCCAAGGACAGGGACAGCGAAACACCATATATTTT.

The rearrangement uses TRBV7-2 and TRBJ1-3; no clear D. This CDR3 comprises 16 residues. Germline CDR1 reads SGHTA; CDR2 reads FQGNSA. Trimming left V 2 bases short and J 0 bases short, with 11 bases between. This CDR3 reads CASSLTARSSGNTIYF. CDR3 DNA: TGTGCCAGCAGCTTAACGGCAAGGAGCTCTGGAAACACCATATATTTT.

The gene calls are TRBV28 and TRBJ1-1; 7 bases map to TRBD1. Germline V gene lookup returns CDR1 MDHEN and CDR2 SYDVKM. The CDR3 is made up of 14 amino acids. The trim removed 1 base at V and 5 bases at J, leaving 4 bases unmatched. CDR3 loop: CASSLSTGLTEAFF. The CDR3 coding sequence is TGTGCCAGCAGTTTATCGACAGGGCTTACTGAAGCTTTCTTT.

At least ten counts were recorded for this clone. The chain employs TRBV6-5 and TRBJ1-1, with 8 bases that match TRBD1. V dropped 5 bases and J dropped 2; count of bases not matched to a gene: 7. The CDR3 spans 15 residues. Germline V gene lookup returns CDR1 MNHEY and CDR2 SVGAGI. The CDR3 DNA reads as TGTGCCAGCAGTCACCGGACAGGGACAAACACTGAAGCTTTCTTT. Its protein is CASSHRTGTNTEAFF.

This chain uses TRBV27 with TRBJ1-5, with 8 nucleotides matching TRBD1. This CDR3 has 15 amino acids. Losses at the gene ends were 0 bases for V and 6 bases for J; bases not matched to a gene: 4. Germline-derived CDR1 and CDR2 are MNHEY and SMNVEV (reference sequence). This chain's CDR3 is CASSLSGTGTQPQHF. For the CDR3, the DNA is TGTGCCAGCAGTTTATCCGGGACAGGAACTCAGCCCCAGCATTTT.

This clone was recorded once. The rearrangement joins TRBV29-1 to TRBJ2-5, with TRBD1 as a possible D gene (6 bases). V lost 4 bases and J lost 5, with 17 bases in between. This CDR3 region has 14 residues. Germline V gene lookup returns CDR1 SQVTM and CDR2 ANQGSEA. The chain's CDR3 is CSVAEQGRGETQYF. CDR3 coding DNA: TGCAGCGTTGCCGAACAGGGCCGAGGGGAGACCCAGTACTTC. Looking up the rest from reference TRBV29-1 and TRBJ2-5 gives the full variable domain: SAVISQKPSRDICQRGTSLTIQCQVDSQVTMMFWYRQQPGQSLTLIATANQGSEATYESGFVIDKFPISRPNLTFSTLTVSNMSPEDSSIYLCSVAEQGRGETQYFGPGTRLLVL.

V and J are TRBV4-2 and TRBJ2-1; 16 nucleotides match TRBD2. Germline CDR1 LGHNA, CDR2 YNFKEQ. V shed 3 bases, J shed 6 bases, and the junction held 5 bases outside the gene matches. CDR3 length: 17 amino acids. In DNA, the CDR3 is TGTGCCAGCAGCCATGGGGGACTAGCGGGAGGGGGCAATGAGCAGTTCTTC. This gives the protein CASSHGGLAGGGNEQFF.

As concerns this clone: Other nucleotide sequences from this sample produce the same CDR3. The genes are TRBV12-3 or TRBV12-4 and TRBJ1-1; the D gene is possibly TRBD1 (5 bases). V was shortened by 4 bases and J by 2 bases, with 8 bases between the two germline ends. The CDR3 consists of 13 residues. The CDR3 region has the DNA TGTGCCAGCAGTTGGGGCCGCAACACTGAAGCTTTCTTT. Translated, it gives CASSWGRNTEAFF.

The sample holds one count of this clone. The chain couples TRBV5-4 to TRBJ1-2, with D unclear. CDR1 is SGHNT, CDR2 YYREEE, per germline (reference sequence). Trimming removed 3 bases from V and 5 bases from J, with 5 bases in between. This CDR3 has 11 amino acids. CDR3 sequence reads: CASSSLYGYTF. DNA for the CDR3: TGTGCCAGCAGCTCGCTATATGGCTACACCTTC.

The rearrangement joins TRBV7-2 to TRBJ1-5; no firm D call. CDR1 and CDR2 from the germline V gene are SGHTA and FQGNSA. V gave up 3 bases and J gave up 0 bases, with 9 bases separating them. There are 15 residues in the CDR3. In DNA, the CDR3 is TGTGCCAGCAGCTTTGGATCGGGTAGCAATCAGCCCCAGCATTTT. Its protein is CASSFGSGSNQPQHF.

The CDR3 DNA reads TGTGCCAGCAGTTATTGGGGGCCTACCGGGGAGCTGTTTTTT. Translation: CASSYWGPTGELFF. The V gene is TRBV13, the J gene TRBJ2-2; D is possibly TRBD1 (6 bases). The CDR3 is made up of 14 amino acids. Trimming shortened V by 6 bases and J by 5 bases, and 13 bases separated the two germline ends. Per the germline V gene, CDR1 is PRHDT and CDR2 is FYEKMQ (reference sequence).

This sequence joins TRBV12-5 and TRBJ2-3; 8 nucleotides match TRBD2. The CDR3 is 14 amino acids. Germline loops: CDR1 LGHNT, CDR2 FRNRAP. V trimming: 6 bases; J trimming: 2 bases; junction bases outside the gene matches: 4. The CDR3, as DNA: TGTGCTAGTGGGTCCGGACTAGCCACAGATACGCAGTATTTT. It encodes CASGSGLATDTQYF.

The chain is built from TRBV19 and TRBJ1-1; TRBD1 matches at 8 bases. Per germline, CDR1 LNHDA and CDR2 SQIVND (reference sequence). The CDR3 covers 15 residues. Trimming at V came to 7 bases and at J to 4 bases, leaving 11 bases not matched to a gene. The CDR3 sequence is CASTVFGQGATEAFF. CDR3 nucleotides: TGTGCCAGTACGGTGTTCGGACAGGGCGCCACTGAAGCTTTCTTT.

The V gene is TRBV7-3, the J gene TRBJ2-1; D gene uncertain. The CDR3 is 14 amino acids. V was pared by 5 bases and J by 7 bases, with 15 bases between. CDR1 is SGHTA and CDR2 is FQGTGA in the germline V gene. The CDR3 bases are TGTGCCAGCAGCCCCCCCCCTCCCTCGAATGAGCAGTTCTTC. This sequence encodes CASSPPPPSNEQFF.